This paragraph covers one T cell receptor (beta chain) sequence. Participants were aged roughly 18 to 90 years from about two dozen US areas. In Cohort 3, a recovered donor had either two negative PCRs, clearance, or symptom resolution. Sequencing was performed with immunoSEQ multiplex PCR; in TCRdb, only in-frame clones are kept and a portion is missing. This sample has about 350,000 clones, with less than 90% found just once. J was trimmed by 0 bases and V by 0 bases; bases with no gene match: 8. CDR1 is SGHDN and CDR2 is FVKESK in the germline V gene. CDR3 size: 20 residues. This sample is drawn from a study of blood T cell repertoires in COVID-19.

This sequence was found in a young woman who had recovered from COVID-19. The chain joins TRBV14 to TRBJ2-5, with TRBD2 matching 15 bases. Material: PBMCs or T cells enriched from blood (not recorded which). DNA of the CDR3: TGTGCCAGCAGCCAAGACTATTTAAGGACTAGCGGGAGGGACCAAGAGACCCAGTACTTC. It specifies CASSQDYLRTSGRDQETQYF. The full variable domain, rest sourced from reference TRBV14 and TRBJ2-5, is EAGVTQFPSHSVIEKGQTVTLRCDPISGHDNLYWYRRVMGKEIKFLLHFVKESKQDESGMPNNRFLAERTGGTYSTLKVQPAELEDSGVYFCASSQDYLRTSGRDQETQYFGPGTRLLVL.